The 9 T cell receptor beta chains in this list originate from one sample, sequenced in a study of CD8+ T cells in alopecia areata. Sequencing templates came from extracted RNA that was reverse transcribed into cDNA. The repertoire was sequenced with immunoSEQ multiplex PCR; TCRdb's copy has only in-frame clones and lacks some. The sample holds roughly 120,000 clones, 35% to 40% seen once. Sequencing was carried out using CD4+ T cells sorted from blood. Receptors were obtained from a human donor with alopecia areata.

The rearrangement links TRBV7-2 to TRBJ2-5; weak D call: TRBD2 (6 bases). Per the germline V gene, CDR1 is SGHTA and CDR2 is FQGNSA. The CDR3 extends over 13 amino acids. Trimming removed 1 base at V and 5 bases at J, with 8 bases between. The CDR3 nucleotides are TGTGCCAGCAGCTTAGTTCGGGAGGAGACCCAGTACTTC. Translation gives CASSLVREETQYF. Looking up the rest from reference TRBV7-2 and TRBJ2-5 gives the full variable domain: GAGVSQSPSNKVTEKGKDVELRCDPISGHTALYWYRQSLGQGLEFLIYFQGNSAPDKSGLPSDRFSAERTGGSVSTLTIQRTQQEDSAVYLCASSLVREETQYFGPGTRLLVL.

The V gene is TRBV29-1, the J gene TRBJ1-2; 8 bases map to TRBD1. This CDR3 comprises 12 residues. With V trimmed by 6 bases and J by 8 bases, 8 bases remained unmatched. Germline lookup yields CDR1 SQVTM and CDR2 ANQGSEA. This CDR3 reads CSVQGAFEGYTF. CDR3 DNA sequence: TGCAGCGTCCAGGGGGCCTTCGAGGGCTACACCTTC.

CDR3 residues: CASTPWLTGELFF. CDR3 DNA sequence: TGTGCCAGTACACCATGGCTCACCGGGGAGCTGTTTTTT. The chain has TRBV19 and TRBJ2-2; no firm D call. Trimming left V 7 bases short and J 4 bases short, with 10 bases between. The CDR3 is made up of 13 amino acids. CDR1 and CDR2 from the germline V gene are LNHDA and SQIVND (reference sequence).

In its sample, this clone was seen a few times. V is TRBV30 and J is TRBJ2-5; 10 bases line up with TRBD2. The J segment lost 1 base and the V segment lost 1 base, leaving 3 bases of the junction unmatched. Looked up from germline, CDR1 is GTSNPN and CDR2 is SVGIG (reference sequence). The CDR3 has 15 residues. The CDR3 coding sequence is TGTGCCTGGAGTGGGACTAGCGGCTCCCAAGAGACCCAGTACTTC. The encoded protein is CAWSGTSGSQETQYF.

The chain couples TRBV2 to TRBJ1-2; the D gene is possibly TRBD1 (5 bases). In germline, CDR1 is SNHLY, CDR2 FYNNEI. The CDR3 runs 12 residues. Deletions cut 6 bases from V and 8 bases from J, with 13 bases between. DNA of the CDR3: TGTGCCAGCAGGGGGAGGGACGGCGGCTACACCTTC. Residues: CASRGRDGGYTF.

The chain is built from TRBV15 and TRBJ1-5, with TRBD1 matching over 9 bases. The CDR3 is 15 residues long. Germline lookup yields CDR1 LNHNV and CDR2 YYDKDF (reference sequence). J gave up 11 bases and V 0 bases, and 8 bases lay outside the gene matches. This CDR3 reads CATSRETGGSTSQHF. CDR3 nucleotides: TGTGCCACCAGCAGAGAGACAGGGGGGTCAACGTCCCAGCATTTT.

The sample holds one count of this clone. V is TRBV2 and J is TRBJ2-7; D uncertain. From germline, CDR1 is SNHLY and CDR2 FYNNEI. Between the trimmed V and J ends, which lost 5 bases and 6 bases, there was a span of 14 bases. The CDR3 spans 13 residues. The DNA for the CDR3 is TGTGCCAGCAGTATCTTAGTTTCCGGCGAGCAGTACTTC. Translated: CASSILVSGEQYF.

The gene calls are TRBV29-1 and TRBJ1-1; no clear D. V was shortened by 4 bases and J by 1 base, with 10 bases between the two germline ends. This CDR3 is built from 13 residues. Germline V CDR1 and CDR2: SQVTM, ANQGSEA. The CDR3 DNA is TGCAGCGTTGGACATACTCAGAACACTGAAGCTTTCTTT. This translates into CSVGHTQNTEAFF.

The chain employs TRBV7-9 and TRBJ2-1; maybe TRBD2 (6 bases). Deletions cut 7 bases from V and 1 base from J, with 14 bases between. CDR1 and CDR2 from the germline V gene are SEHNR and FQNEAQ (reference sequence). CDR3 length: 15 amino acids. The CDR3 here is CASIRPGESYNEQFF. CDR3 DNA: TGTGCCAGCATTAGACCGGGGGAGTCCTACAATGAGCAGTTCTTC.